This TCR beta chain was retrieved from a study of cytomegalovirus exposure and HLA in healthy donors. Study overall: In a previous analysis, around 110 million unique TCR beta sequences were found from 150 million to 200 million T cells. The study's findings and limits: The study recorded 150 to 200 TCR beta chains that were cytomegalovirus-associated. Later on, an analysis tied under 20,000 TCR beta sequences to HLA alleles at 0.05 false discovery rate. What a later analysis reportedly showed was that an Asian-associated ancestry cluster had fewer N-insertions than the approximately 700-donor mean.

Primers for the PCR totalled 60 Vbeta and 13 Jbeta. Data came from immunoSEQ multiplex PCR; TCRdb stores just in-frame clones and leaves some out. The table lists approximately 190,000 clones, roughly 80% of them singletons. This clone showed up just a few times. Its matching antigen is unknown. The sample was PBMCs. The TCR originated in a man aged 40-49 years in good health and CMV-seropositive.

The CDR3 region is CASSQVWTGEAFF. CDR3 nucleotides: TGTGCCAGCAGCCAAGTCTGGACAGGCGAAGCTTTCTTT. V is TRBV14 and J is TRBJ1-1; 7 bases match TRBD1. This CDR3 has 13 residues. In germline, CDR1 is SGHDN, CDR2 FVKESK. J gave up 8 bases and V 1 base, and 4 bases lay outside the gene matches.